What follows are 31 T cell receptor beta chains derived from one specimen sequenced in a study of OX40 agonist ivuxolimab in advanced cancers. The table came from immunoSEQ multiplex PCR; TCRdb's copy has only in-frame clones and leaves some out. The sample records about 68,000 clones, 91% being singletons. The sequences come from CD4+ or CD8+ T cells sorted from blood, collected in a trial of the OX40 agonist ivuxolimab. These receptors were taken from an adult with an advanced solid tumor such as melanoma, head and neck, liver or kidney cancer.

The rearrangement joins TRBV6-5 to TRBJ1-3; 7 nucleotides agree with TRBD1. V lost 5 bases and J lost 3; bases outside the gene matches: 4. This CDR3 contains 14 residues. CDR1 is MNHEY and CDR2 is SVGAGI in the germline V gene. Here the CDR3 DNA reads TGTGCCAGCAGTCCCCGGACAGGTGGAAACACCATATATTTT. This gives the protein CASSPRTGGNTIYF.

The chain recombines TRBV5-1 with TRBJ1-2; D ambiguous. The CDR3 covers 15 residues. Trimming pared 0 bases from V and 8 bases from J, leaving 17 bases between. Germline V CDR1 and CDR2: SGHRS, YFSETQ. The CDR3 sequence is CASSLESSPSWGYTF. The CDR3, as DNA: TGCGCCAGCAGCTTGGAGTCGTCTCCTTCGTGGGGCTACACCTTC.

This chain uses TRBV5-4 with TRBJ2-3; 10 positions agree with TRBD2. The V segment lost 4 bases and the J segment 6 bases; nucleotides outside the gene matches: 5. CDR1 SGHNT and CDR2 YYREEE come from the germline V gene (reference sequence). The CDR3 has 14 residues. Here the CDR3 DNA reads TGTGCCAGCAGCCTTAGCGGGAGGTCGGATACGCAGTATTTT. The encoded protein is CASSLSGRSDTQYF.

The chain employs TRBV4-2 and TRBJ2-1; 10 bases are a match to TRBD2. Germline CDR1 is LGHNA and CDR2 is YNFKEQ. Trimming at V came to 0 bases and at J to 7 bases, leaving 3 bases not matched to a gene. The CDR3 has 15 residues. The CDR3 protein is CASSQEAGGGNEQFF. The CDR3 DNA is TGTGCCAGCAGCCAAGAAGCGGGAGGGGGGAATGAGCAGTTCTTC.

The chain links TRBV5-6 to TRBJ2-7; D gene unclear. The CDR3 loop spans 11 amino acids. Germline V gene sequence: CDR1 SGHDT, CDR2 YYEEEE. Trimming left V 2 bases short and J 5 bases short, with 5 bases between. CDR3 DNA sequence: TGTGCCAGCAGCTTTTCCGACGAGCAGTACTTC. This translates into CASSFSDEQYF.

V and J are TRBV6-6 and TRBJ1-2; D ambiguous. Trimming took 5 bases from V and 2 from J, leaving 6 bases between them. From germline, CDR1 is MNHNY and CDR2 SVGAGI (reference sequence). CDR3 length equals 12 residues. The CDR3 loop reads CASSPTNYGYTF. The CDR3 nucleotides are TGTGCCAGCAGTCCAACGAACTATGGCTACACCTTC.

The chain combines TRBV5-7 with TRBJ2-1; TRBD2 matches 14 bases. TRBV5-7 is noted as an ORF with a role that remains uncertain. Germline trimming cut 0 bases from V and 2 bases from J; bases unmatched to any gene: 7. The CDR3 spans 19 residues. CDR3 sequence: CASSLAGTSGSDTYNEQFF. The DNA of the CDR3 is TGTGCCAGCAGCTTGGCGGGGACTAGCGGGAGTGACACCTACAATGAGCAGTTCTTC.

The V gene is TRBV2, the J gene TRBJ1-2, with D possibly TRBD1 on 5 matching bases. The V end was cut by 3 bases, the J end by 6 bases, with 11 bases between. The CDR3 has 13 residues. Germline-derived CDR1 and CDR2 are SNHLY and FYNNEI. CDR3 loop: CASSEQGRDGYTF. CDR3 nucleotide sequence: TGTGCCAGCAGTGAGCAGGGACGGGATGGCTACACCTTC.

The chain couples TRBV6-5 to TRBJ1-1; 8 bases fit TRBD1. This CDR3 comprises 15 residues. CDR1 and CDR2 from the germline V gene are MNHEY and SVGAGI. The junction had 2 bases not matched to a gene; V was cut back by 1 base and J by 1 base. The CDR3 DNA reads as TGTGCCAGCAGTTACTTCGGACAGGGGAACACTGAAGCTTTCTTT. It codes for CASSYFGQGNTEAFF.

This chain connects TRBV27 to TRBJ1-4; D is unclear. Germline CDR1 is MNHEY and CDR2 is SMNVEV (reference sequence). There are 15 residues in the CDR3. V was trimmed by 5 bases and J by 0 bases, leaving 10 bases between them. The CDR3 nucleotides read TGTGCCAGCAGTAACAGACAAACAACTAATGAAAAACTGTTTTTT. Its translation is CASSNRQTTNEKLFF.

The CDR3 DNA sequence: TGTGCCAGCAGCTTGAGGGGCGGCGCGAGCTCCTACGAGCAGTACTTC. It specifies CASSLRGGASSYEQYF. The genes are TRBV5-4 and TRBJ2-7, with D perhaps matching TRBD1 (5 bases). With 1 base removed from V and 0 bases from J, the gap between germline ends came to 14 bases. Per germline, CDR1 SGHNT and CDR2 YYREEE (reference sequence). The CDR3 is made up of 16 amino acids.

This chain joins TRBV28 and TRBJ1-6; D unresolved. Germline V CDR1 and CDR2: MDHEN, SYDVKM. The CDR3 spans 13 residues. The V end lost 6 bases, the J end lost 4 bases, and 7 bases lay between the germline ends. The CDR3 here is CASRAVYNSPLHF. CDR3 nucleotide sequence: TGTGCCAGCAGGGCTGTATATAATTCACCCCTCCACTTT.

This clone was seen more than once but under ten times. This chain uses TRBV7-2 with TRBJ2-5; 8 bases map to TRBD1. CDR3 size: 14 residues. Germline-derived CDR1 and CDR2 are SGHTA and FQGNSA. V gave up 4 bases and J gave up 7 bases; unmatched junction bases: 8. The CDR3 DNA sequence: TGTGCCAGCAGCTCGCGGACAGGGAGTCGGACCCAGTACTTC. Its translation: CASSSRTGSRTQYF.

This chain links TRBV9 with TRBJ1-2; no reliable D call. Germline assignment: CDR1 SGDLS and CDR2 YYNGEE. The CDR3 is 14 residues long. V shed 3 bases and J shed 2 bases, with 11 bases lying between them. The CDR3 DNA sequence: TGTGCCAGCAGCGGGCAGGCAATAAACTATGGCTACACCTTC. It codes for CASSGQAINYGYTF. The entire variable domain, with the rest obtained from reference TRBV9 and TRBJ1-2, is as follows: DSGVTQTPKHLITATGQRVTLRCSPRSGDLSVYWYQQSLDQGLQFLIQYYNGEERAKGNILERFSAQQFPDLHSELNLSSLELGDSALYFCASSGQAINYGYTFGSGTRLTVV.

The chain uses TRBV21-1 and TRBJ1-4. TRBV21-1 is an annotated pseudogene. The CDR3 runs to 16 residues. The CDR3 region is CASSKYWRGGNEKLFF. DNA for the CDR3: TGTGCCAGCAGCAAATATTGGCGGGGCGGGAATGAAAAACTGTTTTTT.

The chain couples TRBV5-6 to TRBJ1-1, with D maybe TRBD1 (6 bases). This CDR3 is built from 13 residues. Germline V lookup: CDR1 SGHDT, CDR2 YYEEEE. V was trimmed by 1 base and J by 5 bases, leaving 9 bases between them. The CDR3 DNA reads TGTGCCAGCAGCTTGATCAGGGGTACTGAAGCTTTCTTT. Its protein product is CASSLIRGTEAFF.

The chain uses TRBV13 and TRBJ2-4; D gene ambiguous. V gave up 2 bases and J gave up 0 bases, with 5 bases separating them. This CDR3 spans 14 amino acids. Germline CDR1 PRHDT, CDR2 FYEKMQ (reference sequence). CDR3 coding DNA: TGTGCCAGCAGCTTAAGATCAGCCAAAAACATTCAGTACTTC. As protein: CASSLRSAKNIQYF.

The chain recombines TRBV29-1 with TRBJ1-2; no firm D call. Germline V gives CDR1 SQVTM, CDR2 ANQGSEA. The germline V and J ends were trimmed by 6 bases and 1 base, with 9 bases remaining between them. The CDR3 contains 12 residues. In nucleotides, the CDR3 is TGCAGCGTCTCGGCAAATAACTATGGCTACACCTTC. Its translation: CSVSANNYGYTF.

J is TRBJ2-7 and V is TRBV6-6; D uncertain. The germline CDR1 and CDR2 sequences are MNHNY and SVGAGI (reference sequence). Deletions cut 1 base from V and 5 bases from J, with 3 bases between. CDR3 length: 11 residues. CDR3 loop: CASSYFDEQYF. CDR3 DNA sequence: TGTGCCAGCAGTTACTTTGACGAGCAGTACTTC.

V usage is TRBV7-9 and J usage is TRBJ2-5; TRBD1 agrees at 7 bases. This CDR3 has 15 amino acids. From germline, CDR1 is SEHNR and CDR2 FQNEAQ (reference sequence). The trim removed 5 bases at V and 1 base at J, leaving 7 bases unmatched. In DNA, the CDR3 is TGTGCCAGCAGCATATGGGACAGCCGCCAAGAGACCCAGTACTTC. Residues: CASSIWDSRQETQYF.

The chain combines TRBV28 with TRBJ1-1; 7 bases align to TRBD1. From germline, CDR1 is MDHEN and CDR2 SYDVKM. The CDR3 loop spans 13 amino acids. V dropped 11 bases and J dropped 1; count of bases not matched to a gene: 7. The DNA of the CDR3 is TGTGCCGCCTTCGGGACAGCGAACACTGAAGCTTTCTTT. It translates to CAAFGTANTEAFF.

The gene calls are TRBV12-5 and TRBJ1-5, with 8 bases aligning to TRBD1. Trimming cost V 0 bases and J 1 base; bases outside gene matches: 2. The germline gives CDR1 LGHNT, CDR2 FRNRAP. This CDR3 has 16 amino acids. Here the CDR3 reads CASGLVQGVSNQPQHF. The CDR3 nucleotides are TGTGCTAGTGGTTTGGTACAGGGGGTAAGCAATCAGCCCCAGCATTTT.

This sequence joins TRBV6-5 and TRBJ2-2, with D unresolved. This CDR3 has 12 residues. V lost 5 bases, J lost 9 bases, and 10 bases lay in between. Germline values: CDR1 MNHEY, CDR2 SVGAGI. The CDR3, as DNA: TGTGCCAGCAGTGACCGAGTCCGGGAGCTGTTTTTT. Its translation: CASSDRVRELFF.

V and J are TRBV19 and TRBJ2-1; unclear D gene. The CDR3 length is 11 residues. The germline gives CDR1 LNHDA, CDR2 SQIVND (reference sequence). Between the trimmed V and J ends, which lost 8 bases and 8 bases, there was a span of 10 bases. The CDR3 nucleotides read TGTGCCAGTCGATGGTTCCATGAGCAGTTCTTC. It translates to CASRWFHEQFF.

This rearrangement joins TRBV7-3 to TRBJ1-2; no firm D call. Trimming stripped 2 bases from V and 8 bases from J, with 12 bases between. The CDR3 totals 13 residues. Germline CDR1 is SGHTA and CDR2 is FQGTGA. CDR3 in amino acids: CASSLGRPGGYTF. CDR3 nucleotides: TGTGCCAGCAGCTTAGGTCGGCCGGGAGGCTACACCTTC.

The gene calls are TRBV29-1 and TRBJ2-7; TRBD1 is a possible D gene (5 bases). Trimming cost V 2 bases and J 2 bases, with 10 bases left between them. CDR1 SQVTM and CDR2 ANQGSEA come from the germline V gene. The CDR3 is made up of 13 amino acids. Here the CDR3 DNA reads TGCAGCGTTGAACGCCAGGGAACCTACGAGCAGTACTTC. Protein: CSVERQGTYEQYF.

The CDR3 reads CASSSRGQGRNYEQYF. CDR3 coding DNA: TGTGCCAGTAGTAGCCGAGGACAGGGAAGGAACTACGAGCAGTACTTC. The rearrangement links TRBV19 to TRBJ2-7, with TRBD1 matching 8 bases. Germline lookup yields CDR1 LNHDA and CDR2 SQIVND (reference sequence). There are 16 residues in the CDR3. J gave up 3 bases and V 4 bases, and 11 bases lay outside the gene matches. The whole variable domain, remainder taken from reference TRBV19 and TRBJ2-7, is DGGITQSPKYLFRKEGQNVTLSCEQNLNHDAMYWYRQDPGQGLRLIYYSQIVNDFQKGDIAEGYSVSREKKESFPLTVTSAQKNPTAFYLCASSSRGQGRNYEQYFGPGTRLTVT.

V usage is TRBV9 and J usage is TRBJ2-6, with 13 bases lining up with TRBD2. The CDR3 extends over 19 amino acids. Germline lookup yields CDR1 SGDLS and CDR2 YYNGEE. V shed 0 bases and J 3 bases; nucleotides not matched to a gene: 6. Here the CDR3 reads CASSVEGLAGAVGANVLTF. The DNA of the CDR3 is TGTGCCAGCAGCGTAGAAGGACTAGCGGGAGCAGTTGGGGCCAACGTCCTGACTTTC.

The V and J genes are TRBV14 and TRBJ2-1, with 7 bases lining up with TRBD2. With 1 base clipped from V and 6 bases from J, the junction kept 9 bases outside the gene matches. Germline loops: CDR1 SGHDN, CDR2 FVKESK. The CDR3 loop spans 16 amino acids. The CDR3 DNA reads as TGTGCCAGCAGCCAAGTTCGGGCGGGAGTACTCAATGAGCAGTTCTTC. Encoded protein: CASSQVRAGVLNEQFF.

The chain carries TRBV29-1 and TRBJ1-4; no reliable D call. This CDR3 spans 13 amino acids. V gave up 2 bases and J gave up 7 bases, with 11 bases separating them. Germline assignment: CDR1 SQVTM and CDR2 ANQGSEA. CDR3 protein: CSVESGMGEKLFF. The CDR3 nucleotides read TGCAGCGTTGAAAGCGGGATGGGTGAAAAACTGTTTTTT.

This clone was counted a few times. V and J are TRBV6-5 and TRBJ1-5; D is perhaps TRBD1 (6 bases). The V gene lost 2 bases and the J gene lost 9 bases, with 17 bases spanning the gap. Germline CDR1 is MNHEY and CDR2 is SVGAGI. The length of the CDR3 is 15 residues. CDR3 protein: CASSYGGPTSGPQHF. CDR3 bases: TGTGCCAGCAGTTACGGGGGGCCAACATCCGGGCCCCAGCATTTT.